This T cell receptor beta chain comes out of a study of OX40 agonist ivuxolimab in advanced cancers. Regarding the complete study: The costimulatory receptor OX40 (CD134) was targeted by ivuxolimab, a fully human IgG2 agonistic monoclonal antibody. Intravenous ivuxolimab was administered to patients every 2 weeks at six dose levels: 0.01, 0.1, 0.3, 1.5, 3 and 10 mg/kg. Of the 50 to 55 patients in dose escalation, some 20 had hepatocellular carcinoma, about 15 had melanoma, 9 had renal cell carcinoma and 9 had head and neck cancer. A male proportion of 75% to 85% and a mean age of approximately 60 years, ranging from roughly 20 to 80, were recorded for the dose-escalation cohort. Prior anti-PD-1, anti-PD-L1 or anti-CTLA-4 therapy was permitted, and checkpoint inhibitors had been received by under 50% of dose-escalation patients. Partial responses occurred in three dose-escalation patients: two with cutaneous melanoma and one with hepatocellular carcinoma. The point of sequencing TCRbeta in the periphery was to test whether ivuxolimab changed TCR sequence diversity and drove clonal T-cell expansion. The monotherapy dose-escalation portion (N of about 50 patients) of the phase I ivuxolimab trial is reported in the paper. Here is what the overall study found, with its caveats: The antigen specificity of the peripheral T cells that underwent clonal expansion was not determined. After ivuxolimab, CD8+ T cells had more expanded clones than CD4+ T cells on average. Clonal expansion of both CD4+ and CD8+ blood T cells was observed from baseline to week 6 at doses 0.1 to 3.0 mg/kg. In the 0.1-3.0 mg/kg groups, partial responders were among the patients with the lowest normalized peripheral clonal expansion, particularly in CD8+ T cells. Low levels of normalized T-cell clonal expansion were also shown by some nonresponding patients.

The trial excluded patients who had a history of autoimmune disease or were on systemic immunosuppression. Peripheral blood for TCR sequencing was collected from all dose cohorts at baseline, on cycle 4 day 1, and on cycle 7 day 1. Samples came from an open-label, multicenter, first-in-human phase I dose-escalation trial of ivuxolimab. The trial enrolled adults with locally advanced or metastatic head and neck squamous cell, hepatocellular, melanoma or renal cell carcinoma. CD4+ and CD8+ T cells were sorted separately from peripheral blood before TCR sequencing. Genomic DNA was isolated from the sorted cells so that the TCRbeta CDR3 region could be sequenced. The immunoSEQ Assay was used for sequencing of TCRbeta CDR3 regions. As stored in TCRdb, this immuneACCESS dataset retains in-frame rearrangements with V and J assigned. A fraction of the clones does not appear; measured against another copy, unresolved V genes explain less than half of the discrepancy, and the remainder lacks a known reason. The sample profile shows tens of thousands of clones; 91% of them were found once. The leading ten clones occupy around 2.5% of the sample.

As to this clone: The target of this receptor is not known. The input lacks base qualities; no much larger clone sits a single base away.

Trimming costs V 2 bases and J 9 bases, and their ends lie 10 bases apart. Reading the germline V gene (reference sequence) gives CDR1 SEHNR and CDR2 FQNEAQ. The CDR3, from cysteine to phenylalanine, totals 12 residues. The entry retains the CDR3 DNA only, 36 bases that are in frame from base 1. Sequenced material: CD4+ or CD8+ T cells sorted from blood, taken in a trial of the OX40 agonist ivuxolimab. The TCR sequence derives from an adult with an advanced solid tumor such as melanoma, head and neck, liver or kidney cancer. This receptor chain uses TRBV7-9 and TRBJ2-5; no D gene can be assigned with confidence. Read as DNA, the sequence is TGTGCCAGCAGCTTATACCTCGAGGCCCAGTACTTC. Protein translation: CASSLYLEAQYF.